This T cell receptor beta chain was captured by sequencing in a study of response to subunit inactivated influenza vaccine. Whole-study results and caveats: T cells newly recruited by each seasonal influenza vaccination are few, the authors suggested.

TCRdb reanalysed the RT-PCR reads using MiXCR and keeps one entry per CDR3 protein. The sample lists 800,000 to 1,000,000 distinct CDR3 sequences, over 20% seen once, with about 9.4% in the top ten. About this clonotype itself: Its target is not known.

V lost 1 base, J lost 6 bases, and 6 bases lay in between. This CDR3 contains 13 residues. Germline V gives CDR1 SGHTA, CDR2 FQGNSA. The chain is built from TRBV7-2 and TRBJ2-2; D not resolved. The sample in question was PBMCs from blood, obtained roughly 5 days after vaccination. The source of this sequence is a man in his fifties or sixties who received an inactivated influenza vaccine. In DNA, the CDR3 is TGTGCCAGCAGCTTAGGTTTCGCCGGGGAGCTGTTTTTT. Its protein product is CASSLGFAGELFF.